This T cell receptor (beta chain) was sequenced for a study of regulatory T cells in long-lasting Graves disease. Germline-derived CDR1 and CDR2 are LGHNA and YNFKEQ. V lost 2 bases and J 1 base, leaving 8 bases between the germline ends. The CDR3 loop spans 14 amino acids. Arm-PCR of CDR3 regions with iRepertoire HTBI primers generated TCR beta libraries. TCRdb redid the calling of the multiplex PCR reads with MiXCR, one entry per CDR3 protein. Of under 350,000 distinct CDR3 sequences in the sample, under 25% were seen once. Time point noted: persistent/refractory GD, antithyroid drugs over 5 years with positive TRAb. The authors made the TCR library using RNA they extracted from PBMCs.

The material sequenced was peripheral blood mononuclear cells (PBMCs), taken when the disease was refractory, from a patient treated with antithyroid drugs. The chain carries TRBV4-2 and TRBJ1-1; D not certain. The TCR comes from a female donor with Graves disease. For the CDR3, the DNA is TGTGCCAGCAGCCAATTAACAGAGAACACTGAAGCTTTCTTT. Translation gives CASSQLTENTEAFF.